These 26 T cell receptor beta chains originate from one sample sequenced in a study of human T cells and chemical hapten exposure. The time point: healthy volunteer bleed at 6 weeks. Before extraction, the whole blood was not fractionated, and total RNA was taken from it. TCRdb re-called the RACE reads through MiXCR, storing one row per CDR3 protein. The table shows 65,000 to 95,000 distinct CDR3 sequences, with around 9.3% occurring only once. Sequencing used whole blood. These receptors came from a female donor in good health. Some clones in this sample may be carry-over from other donors' samples.

This clonotype was detected many times. J is TRBJ1-6 and V is TRBV6-5; 11 bases agree with TRBD1. V lost 5 bases and J lost 7; bases outside the gene matches: 13. In germline, CDR1 is MNHEY, CDR2 SVGAGI. The CDR3 is 18 amino acids. CDR3 protein: CASSRTGGTPYGNSPLHF. CDR3 bases: TGTGCCAGCAGTCGGACAGGGGGCACGCCATACGGGAATTCACCCCTCCACTTT.

This clonotype appeared many times. The CDR3: CASSSPTDTQYF. DNA of the CDR3: TGTGCCAGCAGCTCCCCCACAGATACGCAGTATTTT. This chain connects TRBV5-5 to TRBJ2-3, with D hard to call. Trimming removed 3 bases at V and 2 bases at J, with 4 bases between. CDR3 length: 12 residues. The germline V gene has CDR1 SGHKS and CDR2 YYEKEE (reference sequence).

The chain recombines TRBV7-3 with TRBJ1-1, with D unresolved. Germline V lookup: CDR1 SGHTA, CDR2 FQGTGA. The V end was cut by 3 bases, the J end by 1 base, with 9 bases between. There are 14 residues in the CDR3. The CDR3 bases are TGTGCCAGCAGCTTCACTGGGGAGAACACTGAAGCTTTCTTT. Translation gives CASSFTGENTEAFF.

There are a few counts of this clonotype. The rearrangement joins TRBV6-2 or TRBV6-3 to TRBJ1-1; tentatively, D is TRBD1 (6 bases). The CDR3 is made up of 16 amino acids. V lost 5 bases and J lost 7, with 23 bases in between. The germline V gene encodes CDR1 MNHEY and CDR2 SVGEGT. The DNA of the CDR3 is TGTGCCAGCAGTCCTATTACAGGGCGGCGTTACCTTGAAGCTTTCTTT. It specifies CASSPITGRRYLEAFF.

This clonotype was recorded many times. The chain joins TRBV20-1 to TRBJ1-5, with a weak D call TRBD1 (5 bases). Trimming cost V 6 bases and J 6 bases, with 24 bases left between them. In germline, CDR1 is DFQATT, CDR2 SNEGSKA (reference sequence). The CDR3 covers 16 residues. This CDR3 is CSASLAGNGIGQPQHF. The CDR3 DNA reads TGCAGTGCAAGCCTGGCAGGGAATGGCATAGGTCAGCCCCAGCATTTT.

This clonotype was seen more than once but under ten times. The chain has TRBV6-1 and TRBJ1-5, with D hard to call. Germline lookup yields CDR1 MNHNS and CDR2 SASEGT. Trimming pared 8 bases from V and 0 bases from J, leaving 14 bases between. There are 15 residues in the CDR3. CDR3 residues: CASSPDVNSNQPQHF. Here the CDR3 DNA reads TGTGCCAGCTCCCCGGACGTTAATAGCAATCAGCCCCAGCATTTT.

Only a few counts were recorded for this clonotype. The chain couples TRBV3-1 to TRBJ2-1; 9 positions match TRBD2. The junction had 8 bases not matched to a gene; V was cut back by 2 bases and J by 9 bases. Germline V lookup: CDR1 LGHDT, CDR2 YNNKEL (reference sequence). This CDR3 comprises 15 residues. In DNA form, the CDR3 reads TGTGCCAGCAGCCAAACGCGGGGGGGCCTCGGTGAGCAGTTCTTC. It translates to CASSQTRGGLGEQFF.

In regard to this clonotype: One base away lies a much larger clone, so this may be a sequencing read error. The chain carries TRBV28 and TRBJ2-7; TRBD1 might be the D (5 bases). Germline V gene sequence: CDR1 MDHEN, CDR2 SYDVKM. Trimming stripped 7 bases from V and 1 base from J, with 11 bases between. The CDR3 is 13 residues long. The chain's CDR3 is CASTWAGSYEQYF. The CDR3 DNA reads TGTGCCAGCACCTGGGCAGGGTCCTACGAGCAGTACTTC.

This clonotype was seen a few times. The rearrangement joins TRBV27 to TRBJ1-5; D uncertain. The CDR3 has 11 amino acids. Deletions cut 8 bases from V and 1 base from J, with 3 bases between. Germline CDR1 and CDR2: MNHEY and SMNVEV (reference sequence). Written as DNA, the CDR3 is TGTGCCAGCCCCAGCAATCAGCCCCAGCATTTT. This encodes CASPSNQPQHF.

The genes are TRBV5-5 and TRBJ1-1; weak D call: TRBD1 (6 bases). The V end was cut by 2 bases, the J end by 6 bases, with 17 bases between. CDR1 and CDR2 from the germline V gene are SGHKS and YYEKEE (reference sequence). The CDR3 totals 15 residues. As DNA, the CDR3 is TGTGCCAGCAGCTTACGGACAGACTCAAGCCCTGAAGCTTTCTTT. Translated, it gives CASSLRTDSSPEAFF.

This clonotype has just a few counts. The rearrangement links TRBV3-1 to TRBJ1-1, with a tentative D call TRBD1 (6 bases). The germline V gene has CDR1 LGHDT and CDR2 YNNKEL (reference sequence). V was trimmed by 1 base and J by 1 base, leaving 10 bases between them. The CDR3 is 15 amino acids. The CDR3 DNA is TGTGCCAGCAGCCAAGCAGGACAGCAGAACACTGAAGCTTTCTTT. Amino acid sequence: CASSQAGQQNTEAFF.

This clonotype was observed many times. The rearrangement uses TRBV7-2 and TRBJ1-6; 8 nucleotides match TRBD1. The germline gives CDR1 SGHTA, CDR2 FQGNSA. V trimming: 5 bases; J trimming: 2 bases; junction bases outside the gene matches: 8. The CDR3 is 17 residues long. This chain's CDR3 is CASSPRQGPAYNSPLHF. The CDR3 bases are TGTGCCAGCAGCCCCAGACAGGGGCCAGCCTATAATTCACCCCTCCACTTT.

The chain recombines TRBV7-2 with TRBJ2-7; 8 bases map to TRBD2. There are 13 residues in the CDR3. Trimming at V came to 4 bases and at J to 5 bases, leaving 4 bases not matched to a gene. The germline V gene encodes CDR1 SGHTA and CDR2 FQGNSA. CDR3 amino acids: CASSSGGADEQYF. For the CDR3, the DNA is TGTGCCAGCAGCTCCGGGGGGGCCGACGAGCAGTACTTC.

A note on this clonotype: A much bigger clone sits one base away, suggesting this may be a read error. The chain carries TRBV9 and TRBJ1-1, with unresolved D. The V end lost 4 bases, the J end lost 4 bases, and 17 bases lay between the germline ends. The CDR3 is made up of 15 amino acids. Germline assignment: CDR1 SGDLS and CDR2 YYNGEE. This chain's CDR3 is CASSQTTSGSTEAFF. CDR3 nucleotides: TGTGCCAGCAGCCAGACAACGAGTGGGAGCACTGAAGCTTTCTTT.

This chain joins TRBV7-9 and TRBJ2-3, with D unclear. V was trimmed by 0 bases and J by 6 bases, leaving 10 bases between them. CDR1 is SEHNR, CDR2 FQNEAQ, per germline (reference sequence). The CDR3 totals 14 residues. CDR3 region: CASSLAWAGDTQYF. DNA of the CDR3: TGTGCCAGCAGCTTAGCTTGGGCCGGGGATACGCAGTATTTT.

Remarks on this clonotype: An end of the junction does not agree with germline; a read error may underlie this. The chain has TRBV14 and TRBJ1-1; the D is unclear. The CDR3 is made up of 14 amino acids. Germline V CDR1 and CDR2: SGHDN, FVKESK. CDR3 residues: CASSHHAMNTKAFF. The CDR3 bases are TGTGCCAGCAGCCACCACGCAATGAACACTAAAGCTTTCTTT.

This clonotype has just a few counts. The chain combines TRBV19 with TRBJ1-1; D possibly corresponds to TRBD1 (6 bases). From germline, CDR1 is LNHDA and CDR2 SQIVND (reference sequence). V shed 7 bases and J shed 3 bases, with 15 bases lying between them. The CDR3 has 14 residues. The DNA for the CDR3 is TGTGCCAGTACCCCCTGGGGGCGCGACACTGAAGCTTTCTTT. Protein product: CASTPWGRDTEAFF. Full variable domain (remainder filled in from reference TRBV19 and TRBJ1-1): DGGITQSPKYLFRKEGQNVTLSCEQNLNHDAMYWYRQDPGQGLRLIYYSQIVNDFQKGDIAEGYSVSREKKESFPLTVTSAQKNPTAFYLCASTPWGRDTEAFFGQGTRLTVV.

This clonotype was picked up a small number of times. V is TRBV7-3 and J is TRBJ2-3; no clear D. Germline CDR1 and CDR2: SGHTA and FQGTGA. The ends were cut back, 1 base at V and 8 bases at J, with 13 bases in the middle. The CDR3 is 14 residues long. The chain's CDR3 is CASSLRFELGTQYF. The CDR3 DNA is TGTGCCAGCAGCTTAAGGTTTGAGCTCGGTACGCAGTATTTT.

This clonotype was counted a few times. This chain links TRBV28 with TRBJ2-3, with 9 bases fitting TRBD1. With 3 bases clipped from V and 8 bases from J, the junction kept 9 bases outside the gene matches. CDR1 is MDHEN, CDR2 SYDVKM, per germline. This CDR3 spans 15 amino acids. CDR3 protein: CASSFLGQGMGTQYF. DNA of the CDR3: TGTGCCAGCAGTTTCCTAGGACAGGGGATGGGTACGCAGTATTTT.

This clonotype has a count of ten or more. This chain uses TRBV14 with TRBJ2-7; 9 nucleotides agree with TRBD1. From germline, CDR1 is SGHDN and CDR2 FVKESK. V gave up 1 base and J gave up 1 base; unmatched junction bases: 8. This CDR3 region has 17 residues. The CDR3 loop reads CASSQVPGTGISYEQYF. CDR3 DNA: TGTGCCAGCAGCCAAGTGCCCGGGACAGGGATTTCCTACGAGCAGTACTTC.

This clonotype appeared many times. V gene TRBV7-2 combines with J gene TRBJ1-1; D gene uncertain. Germline V gene data show CDR1 as SGHTA and CDR2 as FQGNSA. The V gene lost 2 bases and the J gene lost 7 bases, with 11 bases spanning the gap. The CDR3 is 13 residues long. The CDR3 nucleotides read TGTGCCAGCAGCTTACCCAACCGGGATGAAGCTTTCTTT. Amino acid sequence: CASSLPNRDEAFF.

The chain combines TRBV7-2 with TRBJ1-2; 12 bases are a match to TRBD1. The V and J ends lost 3 bases and 6 bases, in that order; junction bases with no gene match: 5. The CDR3 extends over 15 amino acids. The germline V gene encodes CDR1 SGHTA and CDR2 FQGNSA. The CDR3 DNA reads as TGTGCCAGCAGCTTCGGGACAGGGGGCGGCGATGGCTACACCTTC. It translates to CASSFGTGGGDGYTF.

This clonotype was counted many times. V gene TRBV20-1 combines with J gene TRBJ1-6, with D perhaps TRBD1 (6 bases). This CDR3 comprises 17 residues. The germline V gene encodes CDR1 DFQATT and CDR2 SNEGSKA (reference sequence). V was pared by 0 bases and J by 13 bases, with 25 bases between. The CDR3 nucleotides are TGCAGTGCTAGAGATCTCGTGGACAGCCTGGAAAATTTCCCCCTCCACTTT. It encodes CSARDLVDSLENFPLHF.

The chain links TRBV20-1 to TRBJ1-6; 7 bases line up with TRBD1. With 2 bases clipped from V and 3 bases from J, the junction kept 13 bases outside the gene matches. This CDR3 has 18 amino acids. CDR1 and CDR2 from the germline V gene are DFQATT and SNEGSKA (reference sequence). The CDR3 DNA follows: TGCAGTGCTAGAAGGGACAGACCCCGTTCACTCTATAATTCACCCCTCCACTTT. This encodes CSARRDRPRSLYNSPLHF.

This clonotype appeared many times. The genes are TRBV29-1 and TRBJ2-6, with 9 bases aligning to TRBD1. After removal of 6 bases from V and 2 bases from J, the junction contained 11 bases not matched to a gene. CDR3 size: 17 residues. Germline CDR1 reads SQVTM; CDR2 reads ANQGSEA. CDR3 sequence: CSVYPGTGTPGANVLTF. DNA for the CDR3: TGCAGCGTCTACCCCGGGACAGGGACTCCTGGGGCCAACGTCCTGACTTTC.

The table lists this clonotype with many counts. The CDR3 loop is CASSSSGEPQHF. CDR3 nucleotides: TGTGCCAGCAGCTCATCAGGGGAACCCCAGCATTTT. The V gene is TRBV7-2, the J gene TRBJ1-5; weak D call: TRBD1 (6 bases). This CDR3 comprises 12 residues. Germline V gene lookup returns CDR1 SGHTA and CDR2 FQGNSA. Trimming removed 4 bases from V and 10 bases from J, with 11 bases in between.